The sequence of this TCR beta chain was determined in a study of Ad26.COV2.S vaccination and SARS-CoV-2 variants. On the study more broadly: Participant was drawn from the COV1001 Ad26.COV2.S trial arm. Ad26.COV2.S shots went into the muscle once or twice, 56 days apart.

Sequencing used immunoSEQ multiplex PCR; TCRdb keeps in-frame clones, though not all of them. The sample has roughly 380,000 clones, roughly 81% seen once; the top ten hold 2.5% to 3.5%. The treatment was: approximately 18 received Ad26.COV2.S at low or high dose, single or two shots; roughly 5 received placebo; per-sample allocation not given. Specimen acquisition occurred on day 63 following the initial vaccine or placebo injection. In Boston, an adult donor aged 18-55 years took part. Germline loops: CDR1 SGHKS, CDR2 YYEKEE (reference sequence). The V segment lost 3 bases and the J segment 0 bases; nucleotides outside the gene matches: 4. This CDR3 is 16 amino acids long.

The material sequenced was peripheral blood, taken in a trial of Ad26.COV2.S vaccine versus placebo. The chain is built from TRBV5-5 and TRBJ1-4; 8 bases align to TRBD1. The TCR sequence derives from a person between 18 and 65 years old who received the Ad26.COV2.S COVID-19 vaccine or a placebo. CDR3 loop: CASSSPTGATNEKLFF. The DNA for the CDR3 is TGTGCCAGCAGCTCGCCGACAGGGGCAACTAATGAAAAACTGTTTTTT.